The clone carrying this T cell receptor beta chain appeared many times. Its target is not known. Germline V gene data show CDR1 as SGHTA and CDR2 as FQGNSA. The CDR3 spans 16 residues. Trimming at V came to 8 bases and at J to 3 bases, leaving 8 bases not matched to a gene. Building the TCR beta libraries relied on iRepertoire HTBI primers, and CDR3 regions underwent Arm-PCR. TCRdb redid the calling of the multiplex PCR reads with MiXCR, one entry per CDR3 protein. The sample yields 310,000 or so distinct CDR3 sequences, around 20% seen once. This specimen comes from a study of regulatory T cells in long-lasting Graves disease. Study background: To qualify as persistent, Graves' disease required over 5 years of antithyroid drugs with positive TSH receptor antibodies. Study results and limitations: Relative to new patients (roughly 900), persistent patients exhibited greater sharing of public clonotypes (around 2,700). Only a small sample size was used, which may have cut accuracy.

Time point given: persistent/refractory GD, antithyroid drugs over 5 years with positive TRAb. TCR sequences were obtained from RNA taken from PBMCs. V usage is TRBV7-2 and J usage is TRBJ2-5; 14 nucleotides align to TRBD2. The receptor was derived from a female donor with Graves disease. Material: peripheral blood mononuclear cells (PBMCs), obtained when the disease was refractory, from a patient treated with antithyroid drugs. The CDR3 bases are TGTGCCAGCGGGACTAGCGGGAGAGCACGCAAAGAGACCCAGTACTTC. Its protein product is CASGTSGRARKETQYF.